This T cell receptor (beta chain) was documented in a study of blood T cell repertoires in COVID-19. Study overall: Donors in the United States, Italy and Spain gave samples during acute or convalescent COVID-19. Sources were T cells, B-cell-depleted T cells, or PBMCs; the material itself was cDNA or gDNA.

There are 20 residues in the CDR3. The ends lost 5 bases at V and 1 base at J; junction bases unmatched: 20. CDR1 and CDR2 from the germline V gene are LNHDA and SQIVND (reference sequence). The table came from immunoSEQ multiplex PCR; TCRdb's copy has only in-frame clones and leaves some out. This sample yields a few hundred thousand clones, of which around 91% are seen a single time; approximately 4.5% belongs to the top ten. Participants came from about two dozen US areas, aged about 18 to 95 years. Categorization into cohorts depended on clinical history that participants reported. Material for sequencing was PBMCs or T cells enriched from blood (not recorded which). This clonotype originated in a woman aged 18-35 years with acute COVID-19. The rearrangement joins TRBV19 to TRBJ2-3, with 8 bases that match TRBD1. CDR3 amino acids: CASSPRAWGRTGRGTDTQYF. In DNA form, the CDR3 reads TGTGCCAGTAGTCCGCGAGCCTGGGGGAGGACAGGGAGAGGCACAGATACGCAGTATTTT. Complete variable domain (other parts from reference TRBV19 and TRBJ2-3): DGGITQSPKYLFRKEGQNVTLSCEQNLNHDAMYWYRQDPGQGLRLIYYSQIVNDFQKGDIAEGYSVSREKKESFPLTVTSAQKNPTAFYLCASSPRAWGRTGRGTDTQYFGPGTRLTVL.